These 12 T cell receptor beta chains were all obtained from the same sample, sequenced in a study of OX40 agonist ivuxolimab in advanced cancers. Measured with immunoSEQ multiplex PCR; TCRdb has only the in-frame clones, and not every one. The table has 30,000 to 35,000 clones, approximately 80% seen once. The sequences come from CD4+ or CD8+ T cells sorted from blood, collected in a trial of the OX40 agonist ivuxolimab. These receptors were taken from an adult with an advanced solid tumor such as melanoma, head and neck, liver or kidney cancer.

In this sample, this clone turned up once. The rearrangement links TRBV4-3 to TRBJ1-1, with 9 bases matching TRBD1. This CDR3 comprises 16 residues. CDR1 and CDR2 (germline): LGHNA, YSLEER. The J segment lost 4 bases and the V segment lost 1 base, leaving 7 bases of the junction unmatched. The CDR3: CASSQGQGGWGTEAFF. CDR3 coding DNA: TGCGCCAGCAGCCAAGGACAGGGGGGGTGGGGCACTGAAGCTTTCTTT.

The V gene is TRBV6-5, the J gene TRBJ1-1; possibly TRBD1 for D (6 bases). This CDR3 contains 13 residues. Germline CDR1 and CDR2: MNHEY and SVGAGI. V was trimmed by 5 bases and J by 1 base, leaving 8 bases between them. As DNA, the CDR3 is TGTGCCAGCAGTGCGACAGGGAACACTGAAGCTTTCTTT. This translates into CASSATGNTEAFF.

This clone came up a few times. In DNA, the CDR3 is TGTGCCAGTAGTATCCCGGGTGTCGGGGCCAACGTCCTGACTTTC. It translates to CASSIPGVGANVLTF. The rearrangement joins TRBV19 to TRBJ2-6; D is unclear. V was clipped by 3 bases and J by 4 bases, with 10 bases between them. Germline CDR1 and CDR2: LNHDA and SQIVND (reference sequence). The CDR3 consists of 15 residues.

The V gene is TRBV6-5, the J gene TRBJ2-1, with a tentative D call TRBD2 (5 bases). The V gene's germline CDR1 is MNHEY and CDR2 SVGAGI. This CDR3 has 14 amino acids. Trimming took off 11 bases at V and 6 bases at J, with 20 bases between the two ends. This CDR3 is CAARRATEGNEQFF. The CDR3 DNA is TGTGCCGCCCGTCGGGCAACTGAGGGCAATGAGCAGTTCTTC.

This clone appeared once. V usage is TRBV5-5 and J usage is TRBJ1-2; no firm D call. From germline, CDR1 is SGHKS and CDR2 YYEKEE (reference sequence). The CDR3 covers 14 residues. Trimming pared 0 bases from V and 2 bases from J, leaving 8 bases between. The CDR3 sequence is CASSLESDNYGYTF. The CDR3 DNA sequence: TGTGCCAGCAGCTTGGAATCGGACAACTATGGCTACACCTTC.

This clone was seen a handful of times. CDR3 residues: CASSFLGGLKETQYF. The CDR3 DNA is TGTGCCAGCAGCTTTTTGGGGGGCCTTAAAGAGACCCAGTACTTC. This chain connects TRBV7-8 to TRBJ2-5; D may match TRBD1 or TRBD2 (6 bases each). The V end was cut by 3 bases, the J end by 3 bases, with 14 bases between. The CDR3 loop spans 15 amino acids. CDR1 and CDR2 (germline): SGHVS, FQNEAQ.

CDR3 bases: TGTGCCAGCTCACCACGGGCCCGAGGGGCCTATAATTCACCCCTCCACTTT. This encodes CASSPRARGAYNSPLHF. The chain links TRBV18 to TRBJ1-6; the D gene is possibly TRBD1 (5 bases). The CDR3 runs 17 residues. V was clipped by 1 base and J by 2 bases, with 12 bases between them. Germline CDR1 reads KGHSH; CDR2 reads LQKENI.

This chain joins TRBV11-3 and TRBJ2-3; 10 positions agree with TRBD2. Looked up from germline, CDR1 is SGHNT and CDR2 is YENEEA. V dropped 5 bases and J dropped 4; count of bases not matched to a gene: 6. The CDR3 sequence is 15 residues long. CDR3 sequence reads: CASSHGLAEADTQYF. The CDR3 DNA sequence: TGTGCCAGCAGCCACGGACTAGCGGAGGCAGATACGCAGTATTTT.

The chain uses TRBV13 and TRBJ1-2; maybe TRBD1 (5 bases). CDR1 is PRHDT, CDR2 FYEKMQ, per germline (reference sequence). This CDR3 spans 14 amino acids. V was clipped by 3 bases and J by 0 bases, with 8 bases between them. The CDR3 nucleotides read TGTGCCAGCAGCTTCGGGGGGACTAACTATGGCTACACCTTC. Its translation: CASSFGGTNYGYTF.

The chain carries TRBV18 and TRBJ1-2; 11 bases fit TRBD1. The ends lost 4 bases at V and 4 bases at J; junction bases unmatched: 17. Germline V gene sequence: CDR1 KGHSH, CDR2 LQKENI. The length of the CDR3 is 19 residues. The CDR3 spells CASSQRRTGQGVEGYGYTF. CDR3 sequence (DNA): TGTGCCAGCTCACAACGCAGGACGGGACAGGGGGTGGAAGGCTATGGCTACACCTTC.

The chain is built from TRBV5-1 and TRBJ1-4, with D uncertain. The CDR3 extends over 13 amino acids. V gave up 5 bases and J gave up 4 bases, with 9 bases separating them. Germline V gives CDR1 SGHRS, CDR2 YFSETQ. CDR3 DNA sequence: TGCGCCAGCAGTAAAGGACGTAATGAAAAACTGTTTTTT. Residues: CASSKGRNEKLFF.

V and J are TRBV11-2 and TRBJ2-7; possible D gene TRBD2, 6 bases. The V gene lost 3 bases and the J gene lost 0 bases, with 9 bases spanning the gap. Germline-derived CDR1 and CDR2 are SGHAT and FQNNGV. The CDR3 extends over 14 amino acids. CDR3 DNA sequence: TGTGCCAGCAGCTTTAGGCGGGACTCCTACGAGCAGTACTTC. Translation: CASSFRRDSYEQYF.